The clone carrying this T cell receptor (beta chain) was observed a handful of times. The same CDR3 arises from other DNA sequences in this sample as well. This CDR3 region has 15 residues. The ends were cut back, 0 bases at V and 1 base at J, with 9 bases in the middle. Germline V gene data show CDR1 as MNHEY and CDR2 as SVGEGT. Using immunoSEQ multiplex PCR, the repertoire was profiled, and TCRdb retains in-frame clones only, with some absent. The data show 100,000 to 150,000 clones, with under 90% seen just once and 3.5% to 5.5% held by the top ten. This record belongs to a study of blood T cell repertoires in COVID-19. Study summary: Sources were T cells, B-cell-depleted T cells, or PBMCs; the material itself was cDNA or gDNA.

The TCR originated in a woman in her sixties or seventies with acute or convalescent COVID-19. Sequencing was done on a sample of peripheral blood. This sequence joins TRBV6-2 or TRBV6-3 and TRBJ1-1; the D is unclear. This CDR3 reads CASSYSGGRNTEAFF. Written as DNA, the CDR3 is TGTGCCAGCAGTTACTCGGGAGGGCGGAACACTGAAGCTTTCTTT.